This TCR beta chain was documented in a study of cytomegalovirus exposure and HLA in healthy donors. Notes on the study in general: The listing of 150 to 200 TCR beta chains classed them as cytomegalovirus-associated. What a later analysis reportedly showed was that an Asian-associated ancestry cluster had fewer N-insertions than the approximately 670-donor mean. Later genetic work tied a missense DCLRE1C variant to beta-chain V and J trimming.

Each donor's status was that of a healthy bone marrow donor. A multiplex PCR was run with 60 Vbeta primers and 13 Jbeta primers. Sequencing used immunoSEQ multiplex PCR; TCRdb keeps in-frame clones, though not all of them. The data contain about 120,000 clones, 65% to 80% of them singletons. With respect to this clone: What it binds is not known.

Germline-derived CDR1 and CDR2 are MGHRA and YSYEKL. The CDR3 totals 20 residues. V dropped 2 bases and J dropped 4 bases, with 27 bases sitting between them. Sequencing input: PBMCs. The receptor comes from a man aged 18 to 29 in good health and CMV-seropositive. The V call is TRBV4-1, the J call TRBJ1-3; the D gene is possibly TRBD1 (6 bases). CDR3 region: CASSQHRAGATSFTGNTIYF. The CDR3 bases are TGCGCCAGCAGCCAACATCGGGCAGGGGCTACCTCTTTTACGGGAAACACCATATATTTT.